A single sample gave rise to the 29 T cell receptor beta chains below, sequenced in a study of blood T cells in healthy people across ages. Using a J-beta primer mix together with a sample-barcoded 5' primer, a second PCR was run for about 6 to 11 cycles. TCRdb used MiXCR to reprocess the 5' RACE reads, holding one entry per CDR3 protein. This sample has approximately 800,000 distinct CDR3 sequences, with about 45% found just once. The sequencing input was blood. All receptors derive from a man at least 80 years old in good health.

This clonotype was counted ten times or more. This CDR3 reads CASSLTGGREETQYF. CDR3 nucleotides: TGCGCCAGCAGCTTAACGGGAGGGCGAGAAGAGACCCAGTACTTC. The chain uses TRBV5-1 and TRBJ2-5, with TRBD2 matching over 8 bases. The V gene end was trimmed by 2 bases and the J gene end by 3 bases; junction bases not matched to a gene: 6. Germline V gene lookup returns CDR1 SGHRS and CDR2 YFSETQ. CDR3 length: 15 amino acids. Supplemented by reference TRBV5-1 and TRBJ2-5, the full variable domain reads KAGVTQTPRYLIKTRGQQVTLSCSPISGHRSVSWYQQTPGQGLQFLFEYFSETQRNKGNFPGRFSGRQFSNSRSEMNVSTLELGDSALYLCASSLTGGREETQYFGPGTRLLVL.

Details on this clonotype: The CDR3 carries no conserved terminal phenylalanine or tryptophan, so it likely arises from a read error. The rearrangement uses TRBV5-1 and TRBJ2-5; 7 bases map to TRBD1. V shed 6 bases, J shed 4 bases, and the junction held 3 bases outside the gene matches. This CDR3 spans 12 amino acids. The germline gives CDR1 SGHRS, CDR2 YFSETQ. CDR3 DNA sequence: TGCGCCAGCACAGCAGGGGGAGAGACCCAGTACATC. Its translation: CASTAGGETQYI.

The V and J genes are TRBV27 and TRBJ2-3, with a tentative D call TRBD1 (5 bases). The CDR3 is 16 amino acids. CDR1 and CDR2 (germline): MNHEY, SMNVEV (reference sequence). V gave up 4 bases and J gave up 0 bases, with 14 bases separating them. The CDR3 bases are TGTGCCAGCAGTTCGGACAAGGGCTCTAGCACAGATACGCAGTATTTT. As protein: CASSSDKGSSTDTQYF.

This rearrangement joins TRBV12-3 or TRBV12-4 to TRBJ2-3, with 12 bases identical to TRBD2. This CDR3 is built from 16 residues. The V and J ends lost 1 base and 3 bases, in that order; junction bases with no gene match: 2. As DNA, the CDR3 is TGTGCCAGCAGTTTAGAAACTAGCGGGGGGACAGATACGCAGTATTTT. Translating it yields CASSLETSGGTDTQYF.

This clonotype was detected once. The chain has TRBV12-3 or TRBV12-4 and TRBJ2-2; 8 nucleotides match TRBD2. The CDR3 spans 16 residues. V shed 2 bases and J 5 bases; nucleotides not matched to a gene: 7. Here the CDR3 reads CASSLSSGSPTGELFF. CDR3 sequence (DNA): TGTGCCAGCAGTTTATCCAGCGGGAGTCCGACCGGGGAGCTGTTTTTT.

This rearrangement joins TRBV4-3 to TRBJ1-1; TRBD1 is a possible D gene (5 bases). This CDR3 has 13 residues. CDR1 is LGHNA and CDR2 is YSLEER in the germline V gene. V was clipped by 2 bases and J by 7 bases, with 11 bases between them. The CDR3 bases are TGCGCCAGCAGCCAAAAAGCGGGGCATGAAGCTTTCTTT. Translation: CASSQKAGHEAFF.

This clonotype was recorded a few times. J is TRBJ2-3 and V is TRBV27; 9 nucleotides agree with TRBD1. CDR3 length: 14 residues. Germline V gene sequence: CDR1 MNHEY, CDR2 SMNVEV (reference sequence). The ends lost 6 bases at V and 2 bases at J; junction bases unmatched: 3. CDR3 DNA sequence: TGTGCCAGCAGACGGGACAGGGTCACAGATACGCAGTATTTT. Its translation: CASRRDRVTDTQYF.

V gene TRBV29-1 combines with J gene TRBJ1-1; D is possibly TRBD1 (5 bases). The CDR3 covers 13 residues. The V and J ends lost 4 bases and 1 base respectively, with 10 bases between them. Germline-derived CDR1 and CDR2 are SQVTM and ANQGSEA. DNA of the CDR3: TGCAGCGTTGCAATAGGACAGAACACTGAAGCTTTCTTT. This gives the protein CSVAIGQNTEAFF.

In its sample, this clonotype was seen a few times. The CDR3, as DNA: TGTGCCAGCAGCGTAGCGGGAAGTTTTTACGAGCAGTACTTC. Its translation: CASSVAGSFYEQYF. The chain links TRBV9 to TRBJ2-7; TRBD2 is a possible D gene (5 bases). CDR3 length: 14 amino acids. CDR1 is SGDLS and CDR2 is YYNGEE in the germline V gene. V lost 0 bases to trimming and J lost 4 bases, with 11 bases between them.

The V gene is TRBV6-2 or TRBV6-3, the J gene TRBJ2-7; D is possibly TRBD1 or TRBD2 (5 bases each). Trimming took 6 bases from V and 7 from J, leaving 19 bases between them. CDR3 length equals 14 residues. Looked up from germline, CDR1 is MNHEY and CDR2 is SVGEGT. For the CDR3, the DNA is TGTGCCAGCAGCCCCCCGGCCGGGGCGAAAGAGCAGTACTTC. It specifies CASSPPAGAKEQYF.

The V gene is TRBV10-3, the J gene TRBJ2-7, with 13 bases fitting TRBD2. After removal of 3 bases from V and 3 bases from J, the junction contained 8 bases not matched to a gene. Germline V gives CDR1 ENHRY, CDR2 SYGVKD. The CDR3 runs to 17 residues. The CDR3 here is CAISDRTSGSTGYEQYF. The CDR3 coding sequence is TGTGCCATCAGTGACAGGACTAGCGGGAGTACCGGCTACGAGCAGTACTTC.

In its sample, this clonotype was seen many times. The chain couples TRBV20-1 to TRBJ1-1; D unclear. CDR3 size: 14 residues. Germline lookup yields CDR1 DFQATT and CDR2 SNEGSKA (reference sequence). The V and J ends lost 0 bases and 1 base respectively, with 9 bases between them. The CDR3 region is CSARDFDGNTEAFF. CDR3 bases: TGCAGTGCTAGAGATTTTGACGGGAACACTGAAGCTTTCTTT.

A few counts support this clonotype. V usage is TRBV9 and J usage is TRBJ2-5, with D tentatively TRBD2 (6 bases). Germline assignment: CDR1 SGDLS and CDR2 YYNGEE. V dropped 4 bases and J dropped 4 bases, with 14 bases sitting between them. The CDR3 covers 14 residues. CDR3 sequence: CASSSRGGLETQYF. The CDR3 region has the DNA TGTGCCAGCAGCTCCCGAGGAGGGCTAGAGACCCAGTACTTC.

A few counts support this clonotype. CDR3 coding DNA: TGCAGCGTGGCCGGGAACGCAGAGGCTGGGGCCAACGTCCTGACTTTC. It is translated as CSVAGNAEAGANVLTF. The genes are TRBV29-1 and TRBJ2-6, with D possibly TRBD2 on 5 matching bases. The CDR3 is made up of 16 amino acids. Germline V gene data show CDR1 as SQVTM and CDR2 as ANQGSEA. Trimming stripped 6 bases from V and 2 bases from J, with 17 bases between.

In its sample, this clonotype was seen once. The J gene is TRBJ2-7, the V gene TRBV3-1; D remains ambiguous. In germline, CDR1 is LGHDT, CDR2 YNNKEL (reference sequence). This CDR3 is built from 12 residues. V lost 3 bases to trimming and J lost 6 bases, with 9 bases between them. CDR3 sequence: CASSHAKGEQYF. The CDR3, as DNA: TGTGCCAGCAGCCATGCAAAGGGCGAGCAGTACTTC.

This clonotype appeared many times. The J gene is TRBJ2-3, the V gene TRBV7-2; 7 bases line up with TRBD2. CDR1 is SGHTA, CDR2 FQGNSA, per germline. This CDR3 has 17 amino acids. The V segment lost 6 bases and the J segment 1 base; nucleotides outside the gene matches: 13. CDR3 residues: CASSLSYPSGGTDTQYF. The CDR3 nucleotides are TGTGCCAGCAGTCTCAGCTACCCTAGCGGAGGCACAGATACGCAGTATTTT.

The rearrangement joins TRBV29-1 to TRBJ2-4; no reliable D call. This CDR3 has 14 amino acids. The V end lost 1 base, the J end lost 0 bases, and 7 bases lay between the germline ends. Germline CDR1 and CDR2: SQVTM and ANQGSEA. The DNA for the CDR3 is TGCAGCGTTGAAGTGGGCGCAGCCAAAAACATTCAGTACTTC. Its translation: CSVEVGAAKNIQYF.

The chain employs TRBV12-3 or TRBV12-4 and TRBJ1-2, with 7 bases aligning to TRBD1. The CDR3 length is 15 residues. Unmatched junction bases numbered 6, after V lost 5 bases and J lost 0 bases. The CDR3 region has the DNA TGTGCCAGCAGTCCTGGGGACAGAACTAACTATGGCTACACCTTC. Translated: CASSPGDRTNYGYTF.

The chain couples TRBV9 to TRBJ2-3; TRBD2 matches 8 bases. Trimming removed 6 bases from V and 10 bases from J; junction bases left unmatched: 13. This CDR3 has 14 amino acids. Germline CDR1 is SGDLS and CDR2 is YYNGEE. Written as DNA, the CDR3 is TGTGCCAGCACCGACGGGGGGGGCTCGTCGGCGCAGTATTTT. Residues: CASTDGGGSSAQYF.

The rearrangement joins TRBV27 to TRBJ2-1; 8 bases fit TRBD2. Germline loops: CDR1 MNHEY, CDR2 SMNVEV (reference sequence). The CDR3 consists of 15 residues. The V gene end was trimmed by 5 bases and the J gene end by 5 bases; junction bases not matched to a gene: 8. In nucleotides, the CDR3 is TGTGCCAGCAGTGACAGCGGGAGTTCCAACAATGAGCAGTTCTTC. Translated, it gives CASSDSGSSNNEQFF.

The V gene is TRBV12-3 or TRBV12-4, the J gene TRBJ2-1; 8 nucleotides align to TRBD2. Trimming at V came to 6 bases and at J to 6 bases, leaving 7 bases not matched to a gene. The CDR3 is 14 residues long. CDR3 sequence (DNA): TGTGCCAGCAGACCCGGGACTAGTGTCAATGAGCAGTTCTTC. This gives the protein CASRPGTSVNEQFF.

This chain joins TRBV27 and TRBJ2-1; 13 bases are shared with TRBD2. This CDR3 spans 15 amino acids. CDR1 and CDR2 from the germline V gene are MNHEY and SMNVEV (reference sequence). V lost 4 bases, J lost 8 bases, and 5 bases stayed unmatched. The CDR3 reads CASSSPGLAGYEQFF. CDR3 bases: TGTGCCAGCAGTTCTCCGGGACTAGCGGGATATGAGCAGTTCTTC.

This chain connects TRBV12-3 or TRBV12-4 to TRBJ2-1, with D possibly being TRBD1 (5 bases). The CDR3 runs 14 residues. V was cut by 6 bases and J by 10 bases, with 19 bases left in between. CDR3 in DNA: TGTGCCAGCAGCCTGAGACAGATTAACTACGAGCAGTTCTTC. The encoded protein is CASSLRQINYEQFF.

The count of this clonotype is one. It may be a read error: a sequence one base away is much more abundant. The chain links TRBV29-1 to TRBJ2-7, with unresolved D. The tail of the sequence fits TRBJ2-5 better, so the J call may be wrong. CDR1 SQVTM and CDR2 ANQGSEA come from the germline V gene. This CDR3 is 13 amino acids long. The CDR3 is CSIEDGRGETQYF. The CDR3 coding sequence is TGCAGCATTGAAGATGGGCGTGGGGAGACCCAGTACTTC.

This clonotype was observed a handful of times. The chain combines TRBV5-6 with TRBJ2-5; D is possibly TRBD2 (5 bases). CDR1 is SGHDT, CDR2 YYEEEE, per germline. The V end was cut by 4 bases, the J end by 4 bases, with 14 bases between. The CDR3 sequence is 14 residues long. DNA of the CDR3: TGTGCCAGCAGCGCGGTTGGGGAGTCAGAGACCCAGTACTTC. The encoded protein is CASSAVGESETQYF.

This clonotype has just one count. The rearrangement links TRBV2 to TRBJ1-2; possible D gene TRBD1, 5 bases. This CDR3 comprises 16 residues. Between the trimmed V and J ends, which lost 4 bases and 0 bases, there was a span of 15 bases. Germline-derived CDR1 and CDR2 are SNHLY and FYNNEI. CDR3 in amino acids: CASSASGSGANYGYTF. The CDR3 DNA is TGTGCCAGCAGTGCCTCAGGGAGTGGGGCTAACTATGGCTACACCTTC.

CDR3 sequence: CSARPGLGTDTQYF. As DNA, the CDR3 is TGCAGTGCTAGACCCGGGTTGGGGACAGATACGCAGTATTTT. The gene calls are TRBV20-1 and TRBJ2-3; D not certain. The length of the CDR3 is 14 residues. The germline V gene has CDR1 DFQATT and CDR2 SNEGSKA (reference sequence). Trimming took off 2 bases at V and 3 bases at J, with 12 bases between the two ends.

The chain recombines TRBV9 with TRBJ2-1; 13 bases map to TRBD2. The germline V gene has CDR1 SGDLS and CDR2 YYNGEE. This CDR3 has 15 residues. The trim removed 2 bases at V and 4 bases at J, leaving 0 bases unmatched. This CDR3 is CASSVGLAGYNEQFF. CDR3 DNA sequence: TGTGCCAGCAGCGTGGGACTAGCGGGATACAATGAGCAGTTCTTC. Full variable domain (rest looked up from reference TRBV9 and TRBJ2-1): DSGVTQTPKHLITATGQRVTLRCSPRSGDLSVYWYQQSLDQGLQFLIQYYNGEERAKGNILERFSAQQFPDLHSELNLSSLELGDSALYFCASSVGLAGYNEQFFGPGTRLTVL.

The rearrangement joins TRBV7-2 to TRBJ2-1; 8 nucleotides line up with TRBD2. V lost 5 bases to trimming and J lost 10 bases; unmatched junction nucleotides: 13. The germline gives CDR1 SGHTA, CDR2 FQGNSA. CDR3 size: 15 residues. The CDR3 nucleotides are TGTGCCAGCAGCGCCAAAGAAACGGGAGGGCGAGAGCAGTTCTTC. Protein: CASSAKETGGREQFF.